The following is a T cell receptor beta chain sequence with its context. The antigen is undetermined. This specimen comes from a study of glioma-infiltrating T cells. Study outcomes and limitations: Above-expected tissue-blood divergence occurred in all gliomas, most in low-grade ones.

V lost 9 bases and J lost 0, with 21 bases in between. The CDR3 extends over 16 amino acids. CDR1 is MNHEY, CDR2 SVGEGT, per germline. The iRepertoire nested amplicon-rescue multiplex PCR amplified TCR alpha and beta CDR3s from RNA. TCRdb re-analysed the multiplex PCR reads in MiXCR, keeping a single row per CDR3 protein. The sample has thousands of distinct CDR3 sequences, around 30% seen once. The sequenced sample consisted of glioma tissue, nonneoplastic brain tissue, or PBMCs (not recorded which). The chain carries TRBV6-2 or TRBV6-3 and TRBJ2-7; D is perhaps TRBD2 (6 bases). The TCR was taken from a human donor with low-grade glioma or glioblastoma, undergoing nonglioma brain surgery, or in good health (not recorded which). The CDR3 sequence is CARPVLQGGSSYEQYF. The CDR3 nucleotides are TGTGCCAGGCCGGTTCTTCAAGGAGGGAGCTCCTACGAGCAGTACTTC.